Sequencing of this TCR beta chain was carried out in a study of blood T cell repertoires in COVID-19. The wider study: Specimens from acute and convalescent COVID-19 originated in the United States, Italy and Spain. T cells, B-cell-depleted T cells, or PBMCs provided the cDNA or gDNA that served as material.

The CDR3 is made up of 17 amino acids. CDR1 is SGHTA, CDR2 FQGNSA, per germline. The V and J ends lost 6 bases and 4 bases respectively, with 25 bases between them. Sequencing used immunoSEQ multiplex PCR; TCRdb keeps in-frame clones, though not all of them. Of about 400,000 clones listed, roughly 88% were seen once; the top ten hold roughly 0.97%. Allocation to cohorts depended on clinical history reported by the participants. Sequencing used PBMCs or T cells enriched from blood (not recorded which). The chain combines TRBV7-2 with TRBJ2-7; D is unresolved. This clonotype originated in a woman aged 25 to 39 with acute COVID-19. The CDR3 sequence is CASSSDSIYVSGYEQYF. CDR3 nucleotide sequence: TGTGCCAGCAGTTCCGATTCCATCTATGTATCAGGATACGAGCAGTACTTC.